This T cell receptor (beta chain) was observed in a study of cytomegalovirus exposure and HLA in healthy donors (dated by TCRdb to between 2016 and 2019). Broadly, across the study: According to an earlier analysis of 450 to 650 of the donors, some 170 million T cells yielded over 90 million unique TCR beta sequences and about 300 Gb of sequence data. Among about 410 genotyped donors of the cohort, an average of roughly 230,000 unique TCR beta nucleotide sequences was sequenced per donor, of which about 19% were non-productive. An early release that covered fewer than 800 HLA-typed donors contained 300 to 350 gigabases of sequencing data and tens of millions of unique TCR sequences. Several DR-DQ haplotypes were treated as single units for association and clustering because of strong linkage in the cohort. An earlier analysis of around 540 of the donors applied high-throughput TCR beta sequencing to assess whether each TCR beta V gene segment acted as functional or pseudogenic. The study combined high-throughput TCR immunosequencing, statistical association of individual TCRs with disease status, and machine learning to predict cytomegalovirus infection status. Typing coverage varied by locus: roughly 629-630 donors for A, B, C, DRB1 and DQB1; roughly 520 for DQA1; approximately 570 for DPA1; approximately 450 for DPB1. All discovery cohort repertoires had been generated using a single sequencing platform. The study was designed to test whether signatures of past pathogen exposure could be identified by cataloging public T cell receptors. Among the roughly 390 genotyped donors, more than 70% belonged to the genetic ancestry cluster associated with self-reported Caucasian donors. In a later analysis, previously published TCR beta repertoires from 550 to 750 donors were re-analyzed and high-resolution HLA genotyping was added so that TCR occurrence patterns could be studied. Alongside the repertoire data, information on donor age, sex, ethnicity and CMV serostatus was compiled. The study profiled the T cell repertoires of some 610 subjects by immunosequencing and related them to cytomegalovirus serostatus. In the later analysis, no new phenotypic data were used to find candidate immune exposures; instead, reliance was placed on TCR beta sequences and their occurrence across donors. A later genetic analysis took genome-wide SNP genotypes for about 55% of the 666 donors and used that subset as a discovery cohort. Class I and class II HLA loci were covered by the typing at four-digit resolution. A separate validation cohort of 100 to 150 different subjects was used in addition to the roughly 720-subject first cohort.

CDR3 length: 13 amino acids, cysteine to phenylalanine. The entry retains the CDR3 DNA only, 39 bases that are in frame from base 1. V was cut back by 4 bases and J by 7 bases, leaving a gap of 11 bases between them. The germline V gene encodes CDR1 MNHEY and CDR2 SMNVEV (reference sequence). The cohort was made up of 666 healthy bone marrow donors. Cohort members were all nominally healthy when sampled, although unrecorded immune exposures were likely present. The donor tested CMV seronegative, placing the donor among the 350 to 400 seronegative members of the cohort. A peripheral blood sample was provided by each donor, and peripheral blood mononuclear cells were used for TCR beta sequencing. The Qiagen DNeasy Blood Extraction Kit was used to extract genomic DNA from the blood cell samples. The library relied on the immunoSEQ multiplex PCR assay. A mixture of 60 forward primers for TCR Vbeta segments and 13 reverse primers for TCR Jbeta segments was used in the multiplex PCR. The CDR3 region of rearranged TCR beta genes was amplified from genomic DNA with a multiplex PCR assay. The Illumina HiSeq System was used to sequence the amplified TCR beta libraries as 87-base-pair reads. Concerning the study's data processing: In a later analysis, some 80 million unique TCR beta chains were counted across the roughly 610 repertoires, and roughly 11 million of these chains were shared by at least two donors. A nearest-neighbor algorithm error-corrected the raw reads and collapsed the reads into unique sequences, merging closely related sequences to remove PCR and sequencing errors. Alignment of CDR3 sequences to IMGT reference sequences was used to assign V, D and J gene segments. For a sequence to be retained, at least a six-nucleotide match to both a V gene segment and a J gene segment was required. A rearrangement was called productive if the CDR3 had no stop codons and remained in frame with V and J, and every other rearrangement was called non-productive. Following IMGT convention, CDR3 was defined as the stretch from the second conserved V-encoded cysteine to the conserved J-encoded phenylalanine. Sequences without an unambiguous match to a single V gene segment were excluded from the earlier analysis of 500 to 700 of the donors. An earlier analysis of a few hundred of the donors classified V segments as functional when productive rearrangements were above 56.7% and as segregating when the standard deviation between donors was above 5%. A statistical classification framework was built for diagnosing cytomegalovirus status from the catalog of TCR beta chain sequences. In a later analysis, V and J genes were assigned by comparing TCR nucleotide sequences against IMGT/GENE-DB human TR gene sequences. A later analysis assigned CDR3 sequences and most-parsimonious VDJ recombination scenarios with the TCRdist pipeline. In a later analysis, each TCR beta chain was defined by its CDR3 amino acid sequence together with its V-gene family, and reads without a unique V-gene family were excluded. A later analysis removed 550 to 650 highly shared, low-generation-probability nucleotide sequences to deal with suspected cross-contamination and a sequencing artifact. In a later analysis, a clonal expansion index for each public chain was calculated from normalized within-repertoire ranks of inferred template counts. A later analysis computed generation probabilities with a VDJ recombination model fitted to out-of-frame rearrangements, and checked the results against IGoR. In a later analysis, TCR-TCR, TCR-HLA and TCR-CMV co-occurrence was scored with hypergeometric tests, and a repertoire-size bias correction was applied to TCR pairs. In a later analysis, false discovery rates were estimated by permuting HLA or CMV assignments 20 times. In a later analysis, co-occurring TCRs were grouped with DBSCAN, and TCRdist sequence similarity was added when clustering was performed within HLA-allele-positive subsets. For co-occurrence clustering, repertoires with fewer than 30,000 or more than 120,000 public chains were excluded, along with roughly five repertoires with anomalous nucleotide sharing. Drawn from immuneACCESS, this table holds only the in-frame rearrangements with V and J called that TCRdb kept. Clones are partly lost; checked studies trace under half to an unresolved V gene and leave the rest unexplained. V, J and clone size are taken as reported in that table, and D and trimming were inferred from the DNA itself. The sample includes 170,000 or so clones, with around 75% observed a single time. 2.5% to 3.5% of the sample is held by the ten biggest clonotypes.

Results and caveats for the whole study, not just this receptor: According to a later genetic analysis, donors in an Asian-associated ancestry cluster had fewer N-insertions in productive TCRs than the approximately 630-donor mean. The sequencing pipeline was judged likely to have produced a cluster of highly shared sequence variants as a technical artifact. Sequencing depth was assumed to be roughly uniform across donors in the presence/absence analyses, though that assumption may not hold. Some IMGT-functional V segments, including TRBV6-2 and TRBV6-3, could not be distinguished by the 87-base-pair reads and were therefore excluded. An earlier analysis of roughly 570 of the donors showed that most TCR beta V segments appeared in productive rearrangements either about 90% or about 30% of the time, which broadly matched IMGT annotations. Correlated functional status among segregating V segments might be attributable to linkage disequilibrium, but an unknown experimental factor could not be ruled out. In a later analysis, about 17,000 TCR beta sequences were associated with specific HLA alleles at a false discovery rate of 0.05. HLA typing was unavailable for some donors at each locus, so association tests used only the typed subset. According to a later analysis, parvovirus B19, influenza, CMV and Epstein-Barr virus appeared linked to several top co-occurrence clusters. Strong co-occurrence of HLA alleles, especially DR and DQ, made assigning TCR associations to individual alleles difficult. Most TCR sequences were seen in very few donors, while some public TCRs were found in many individuals. The earlier analysis of fewer than 750 of the donors excluded roughly 17 rarely observed V segments, including chromosome 9 orphons, because counts were too low. A further reported finding was that TCR beta sequences accurately predicted the HLA-A and HLA-B alleles for most subjects in the first cohort. V-gene and J-gene trimming of TCR beta chains was associated with a missense DCLRE1C variant in a later genetic analysis, and the association was replicated in an independent cohort. Three of the identified cytomegalovirus-associated TCR beta chains were confirmed in vitro to be specific for cytomegalovirus antigens. The authors suggested that the approach could potentially be generalized to other disease states and immunological phenotypes. A later analysis found that TCR association rates varied across HLA loci, with DRB1 alleles showing the most associated TCRs and HLA-C alleles the fewest. A total of about 150 TCR beta chains were listed by the study as associated with cytomegalovirus. In a later analysis, HLA-associated TCR beta chains were found to be more clonally expanded and to have lower generation probabilities than equally common non-associated chains. Immune exposure information for the cohort was limited to CMV serostatus. Most CMV-associated TCR beta chains appeared to be HLA-restricted in a later analysis, and the HLA associations seemed to be driven largely by CMV exposure. This cohort had only TCR beta chains sequenced, and the lack of alpha or paired-chain data limited which features could be detected. Cytomegalovirus status was reported to be diagnosed by the classifier with high specificity and sensitivity in both the original and validation cohorts.

As concerns this clone: No cognate antigen has been identified for it. Base quality data are lacking; no much larger clone is found one base away.

The rearranged segments are TRBV27 and TRBJ1-5; the D gene is possibly TRBD1, with 6 bases matching. The sequence was collected from a male donor in good health and CMV-seronegative. Sequencing was done on a sample of PBMCs. The CDR3: CASSYRAGQPQHF. DNA sequence: TGTGCCAGCAGTTACAGGGCGGGCCAGCCCCAGCATTTT.